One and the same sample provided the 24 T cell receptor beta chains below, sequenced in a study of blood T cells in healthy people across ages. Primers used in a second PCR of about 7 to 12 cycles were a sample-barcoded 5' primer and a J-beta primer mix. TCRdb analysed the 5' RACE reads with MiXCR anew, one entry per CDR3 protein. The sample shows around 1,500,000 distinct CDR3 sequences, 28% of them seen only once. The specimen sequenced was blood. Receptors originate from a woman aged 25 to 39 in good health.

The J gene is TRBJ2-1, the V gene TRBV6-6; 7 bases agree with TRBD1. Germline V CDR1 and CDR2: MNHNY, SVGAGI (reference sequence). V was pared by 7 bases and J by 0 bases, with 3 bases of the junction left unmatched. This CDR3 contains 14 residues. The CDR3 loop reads CASKGGGSYNEQFF. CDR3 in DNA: TGTGCCAGCAAAGGGGGCGGCTCCTACAATGAGCAGTTCTTC.

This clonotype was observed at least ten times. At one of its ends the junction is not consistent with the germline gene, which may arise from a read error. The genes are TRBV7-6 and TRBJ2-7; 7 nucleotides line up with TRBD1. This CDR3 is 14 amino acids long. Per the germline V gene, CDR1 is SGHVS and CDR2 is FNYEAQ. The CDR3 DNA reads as TGTGCCTGCAGCCGACAGGGTATCGCCTACGAGCAGTACTTC. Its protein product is CACSRQGIAYEQYF.

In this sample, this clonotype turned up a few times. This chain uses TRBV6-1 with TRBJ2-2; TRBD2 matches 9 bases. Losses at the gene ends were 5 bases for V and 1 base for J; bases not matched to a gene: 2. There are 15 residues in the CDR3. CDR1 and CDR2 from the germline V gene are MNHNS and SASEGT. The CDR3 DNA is TGTGCCAGCAGTCAGACTAGCGGGAACACCGGGGAGCTGTTTTTT. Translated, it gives CASSQTSGNTGELFF.

CDR3 sequence: CASRPGGSDYGYTF. The CDR3 nucleotides are TGTGCCAGCAGACCAGGGGGCTCCGACTATGGCTACACCTTC. The rearrangement links TRBV7-2 to TRBJ1-2; TRBD1 agrees at 8 bases. V shed 6 bases and J 3 bases; nucleotides not matched to a gene: 6. Germline CDR1 SGHTA, CDR2 FQGNSA. The CDR3 is 14 residues long.

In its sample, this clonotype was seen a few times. The CDR3 spells CASSRTGFQETQYF. The CDR3 nucleotides read TGTGCCAGCAGTCGGACAGGGTTCCAAGAGACCCAGTACTTC. The chain uses TRBV12-3 or TRBV12-4 and TRBJ2-5, with 8 bases lining up with TRBD1. V lost 5 bases, J lost 1 base, and 3 bases stayed unmatched. CDR3 length equals 14 residues.

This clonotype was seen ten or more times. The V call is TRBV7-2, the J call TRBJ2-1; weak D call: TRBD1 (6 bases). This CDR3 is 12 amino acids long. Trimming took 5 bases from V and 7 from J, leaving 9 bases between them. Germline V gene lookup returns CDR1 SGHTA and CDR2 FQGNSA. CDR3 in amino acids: CASSRTVNEQFF. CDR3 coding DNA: TGTGCCAGCAGCCGGACAGTTAATGAGCAGTTCTTC. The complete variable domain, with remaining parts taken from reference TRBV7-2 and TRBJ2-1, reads GAGVSQSPSNKVTEKGKDVELRCDPISGHTALYWYRQSLGQGLEFLIYFQGNSAPDKSGLPSDRFSAERTGGSVSTLTIQRTQQEDSAVYLCASSRTVNEQFFGPGTRLTVL.

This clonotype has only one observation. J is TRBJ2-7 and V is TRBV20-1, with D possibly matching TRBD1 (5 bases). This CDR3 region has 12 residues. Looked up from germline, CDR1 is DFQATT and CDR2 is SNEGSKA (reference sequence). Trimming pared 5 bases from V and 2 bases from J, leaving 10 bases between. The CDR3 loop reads CSAVTDPYEQYF. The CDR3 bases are TGCAGTGCTGTGACAGACCCCTACGAGCAGTACTTC.

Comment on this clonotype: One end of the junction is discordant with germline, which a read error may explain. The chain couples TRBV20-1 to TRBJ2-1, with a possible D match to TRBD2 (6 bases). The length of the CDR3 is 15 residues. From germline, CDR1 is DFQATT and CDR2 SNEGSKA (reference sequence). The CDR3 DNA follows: TGCAGTGCTAGGTCCGCGGGAAGCTCCTACAATGAACAGTTCTTC. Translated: CSARSAGSSYNEQFF.

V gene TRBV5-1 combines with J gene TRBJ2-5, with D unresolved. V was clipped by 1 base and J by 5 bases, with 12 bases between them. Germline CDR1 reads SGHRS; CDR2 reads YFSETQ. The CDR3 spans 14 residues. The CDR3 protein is CASSLSEAEETQYF. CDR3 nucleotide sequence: TGCGCCAGCAGCTTGTCAGAGGCCGAGGAGACCCAGTACTTC.

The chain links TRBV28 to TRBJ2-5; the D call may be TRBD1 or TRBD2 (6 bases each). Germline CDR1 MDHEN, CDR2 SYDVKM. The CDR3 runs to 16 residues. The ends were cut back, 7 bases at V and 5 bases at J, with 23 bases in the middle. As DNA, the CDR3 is TGTGCCAGCATGGGGGAGGAGGGGGTCTTGTTGGAGACCCAGTACTTC. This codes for CASMGEEGVLLETQYF.

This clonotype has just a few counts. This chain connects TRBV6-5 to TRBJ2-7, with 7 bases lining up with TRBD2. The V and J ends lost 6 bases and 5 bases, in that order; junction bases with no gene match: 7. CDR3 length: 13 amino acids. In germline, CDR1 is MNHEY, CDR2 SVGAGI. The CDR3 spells CASRPGLGNEQYF. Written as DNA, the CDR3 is TGTGCCAGCAGGCCCGGACTAGGGAACGAGCAGTACTTC.

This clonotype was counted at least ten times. The CDR3 spells CASSQGTDSSYEQYF. The CDR3 coding sequence is TGCGCCAGCAGCCAAGGGACGGACAGCTCCTACGAGCAGTACTTC. The chain couples TRBV4-3 to TRBJ2-7; the D gene is possibly TRBD1 (6 bases). CDR1 and CDR2 (germline): LGHNA, YSLEER. Trimming cost V 1 base and J 0 bases, with 10 bases left between them. This CDR3 contains 15 residues.

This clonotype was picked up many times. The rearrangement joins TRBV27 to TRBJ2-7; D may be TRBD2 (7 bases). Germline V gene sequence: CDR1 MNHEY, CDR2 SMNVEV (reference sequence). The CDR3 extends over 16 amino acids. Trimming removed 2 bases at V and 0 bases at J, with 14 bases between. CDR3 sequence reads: CASSLGLGGGSYEQYF. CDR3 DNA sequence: TGTGCCAGCAGTTTAGGATTGGGAGGGGGCTCCTACGAGCAGTACTTC.

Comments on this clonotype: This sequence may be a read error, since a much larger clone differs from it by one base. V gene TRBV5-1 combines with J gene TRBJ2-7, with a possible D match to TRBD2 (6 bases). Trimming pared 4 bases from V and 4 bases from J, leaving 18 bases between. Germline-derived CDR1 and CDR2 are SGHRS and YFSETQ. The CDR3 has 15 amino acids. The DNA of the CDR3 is TGCGCCAGCAGCCATGGGGCGGACTACCAGTACGAGCAGTACTTC. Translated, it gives CASSHGADYQYEQYF.

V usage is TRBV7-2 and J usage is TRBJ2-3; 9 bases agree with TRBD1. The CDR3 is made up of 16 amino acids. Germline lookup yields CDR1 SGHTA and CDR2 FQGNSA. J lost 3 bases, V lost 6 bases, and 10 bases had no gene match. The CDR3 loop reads CASSVTGGRRTDTQYF. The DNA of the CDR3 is TGTGCCAGCAGTGTAACAGGGGGCAGGAGGACAGATACGCAGTATTTT.

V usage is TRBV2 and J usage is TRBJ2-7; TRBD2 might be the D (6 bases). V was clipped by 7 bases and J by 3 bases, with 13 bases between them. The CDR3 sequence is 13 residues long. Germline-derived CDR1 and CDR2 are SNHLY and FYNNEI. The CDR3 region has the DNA TGTGCCAGCAACGGGGGAGCGCTCTACGAGCAGTACTTC. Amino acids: CASNGGALYEQYF.

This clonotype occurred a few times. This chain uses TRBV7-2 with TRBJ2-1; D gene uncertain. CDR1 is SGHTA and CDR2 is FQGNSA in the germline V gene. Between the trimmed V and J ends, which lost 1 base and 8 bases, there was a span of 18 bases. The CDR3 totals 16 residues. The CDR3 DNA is TGTGCCAGCAGCTTAGTTCCCAATTGGCCGTCCCATGAGCAGTTCTTC. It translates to CASSLVPNWPSHEQFF.

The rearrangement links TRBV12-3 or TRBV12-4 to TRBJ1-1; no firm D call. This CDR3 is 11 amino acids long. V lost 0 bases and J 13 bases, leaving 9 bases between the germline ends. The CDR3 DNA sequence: TGTGCCAGCAGTTTAGCCGGGGAGGATTTCTTT. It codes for CASSLAGEDFF.

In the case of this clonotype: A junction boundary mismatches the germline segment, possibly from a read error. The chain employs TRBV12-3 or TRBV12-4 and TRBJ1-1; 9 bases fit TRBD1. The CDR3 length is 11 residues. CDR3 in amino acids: CASSWTGEALF. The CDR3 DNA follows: TGTGCCAGCAGTTGGACAGGGGAAGCTCTCTTT.

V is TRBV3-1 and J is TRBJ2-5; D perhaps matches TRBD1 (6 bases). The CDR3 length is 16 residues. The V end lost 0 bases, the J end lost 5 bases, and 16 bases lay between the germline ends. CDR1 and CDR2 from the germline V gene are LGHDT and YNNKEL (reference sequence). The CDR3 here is CASSQDGYRVGETQYF. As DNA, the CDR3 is TGTGCCAGCAGCCAAGATGGGTACAGGGTCGGTGAGACCCAGTACTTC.

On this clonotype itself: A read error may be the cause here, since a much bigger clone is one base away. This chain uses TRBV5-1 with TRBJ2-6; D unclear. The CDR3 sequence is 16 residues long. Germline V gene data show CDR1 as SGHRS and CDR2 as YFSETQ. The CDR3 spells CTSSNELGSGANVLTF. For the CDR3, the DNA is TGCACCAGCAGCAATGAGTTGGGCTCTGGGGCCAACGTCCTGACTTTC.

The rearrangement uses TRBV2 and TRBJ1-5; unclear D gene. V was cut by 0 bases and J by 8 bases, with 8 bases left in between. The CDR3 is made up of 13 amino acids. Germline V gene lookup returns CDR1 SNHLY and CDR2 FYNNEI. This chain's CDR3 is CASSEALGEPQHF. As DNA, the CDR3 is TGTGCCAGCAGTGAAGCGCTTGGGGAGCCCCAGCATTTT.

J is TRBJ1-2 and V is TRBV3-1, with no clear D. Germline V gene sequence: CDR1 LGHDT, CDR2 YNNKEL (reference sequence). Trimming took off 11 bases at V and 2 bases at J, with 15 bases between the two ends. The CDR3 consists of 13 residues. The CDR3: CAAGRGSNYGYTF. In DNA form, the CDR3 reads TGTGCCGCCGGCCGGGGTTCCAACTATGGCTACACCTTC.

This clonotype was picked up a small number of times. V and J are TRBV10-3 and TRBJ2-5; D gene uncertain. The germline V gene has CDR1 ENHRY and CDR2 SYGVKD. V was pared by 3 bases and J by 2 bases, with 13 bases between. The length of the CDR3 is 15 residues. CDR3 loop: CAISDPLVEQETQYF. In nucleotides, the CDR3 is TGTGCCATCAGTGATCCCCTAGTTGAGCAAGAGACCCAGTACTTC.